These 11 T cell receptor beta chains were sequenced from one sample in a study of cytomegalovirus exposure and HLA in healthy donors. Vbeta (60) and Jbeta (13) primers were used in the PCR. Clones were read by immunoSEQ multiplex PCR, and TCRdb kept only the in-frame ones, dropping some. The table records 150,000 to 200,000 clones, around 75% of them present only once. Material: PBMCs. These TCRs come from a male donor in good health and CMV-seronegative.

V usage is TRBV6-5 and J usage is TRBJ1-1, with D possibly TRBD1 on 5 matching bases. V was trimmed by 2 bases and J by 4 bases, leaving 11 bases between them. The germline V gene encodes CDR1 MNHEY and CDR2 SVGAGI. CDR3 length: 14 amino acids. The CDR3 sequence is CASSYGIGATEAFF. CDR3 nucleotides: TGTGCCAGCAGTTACGGTATAGGGGCCACTGAAGCTTTCTTT.

V usage is TRBV11-2 and J usage is TRBJ1-6, with D uncertain. The CDR3 loop spans 18 amino acids. With 6 bases removed from V and 0 bases from J, the gap between germline ends came to 18 bases. Germline V gene data show CDR1 as SGHAT and CDR2 as FQNNGV. CDR3 in DNA: TGTGCCAGCAGGACGCACCGGCACCCTAGCTCCTATAATTCACCCCTCCACTTT. Its translation is CASRTHRHPSSYNSPLHF. Supplemented by reference TRBV11-2 and TRBJ1-6, the full variable domain reads EAGVAQSPRYKIIEKRQSVAFWCNPISGHATLYWYQQILGQGPKLLIQFQNNGVVDDSQLPKDRFSAERLKGVDSTLKIQPAKLEDSAVYLCASRTHRHPSSYNSPLHFGNGTRLTVT.

About this clone itself: Different DNA sequences within this sample yield the same CDR3. The gene calls are TRBV28 and TRBJ2-7; D unclear. The length of the CDR3 is 11 residues. Germline lookup yields CDR1 MDHEN and CDR2 SYDVKM. Trimming removed 2 bases at V and 7 bases at J, with 6 bases between. The CDR3 nucleotides read TGTGCCAGCAGTTTAGGCCCTGAGCAGTACTTC. Its protein is CASSLGPEQYF.

Remarks on this clone: Other DNA sequences from this sample encode an identical CDR3 as well. The chain is built from TRBV6-6 and TRBJ1-2, with unresolved D. In germline, CDR1 is MNHNY, CDR2 SVGAGI (reference sequence). The V end was cut by 2 bases, the J end by 0 bases, with 4 bases between. This CDR3 spans 13 amino acids. The CDR3 region is CASSYGANYGYTF. CDR3 DNA: TGTGCCAGCAGTTACGGAGCTAACTATGGCTACACCTTC.

This clone appeared a single time. The CDR3 region is CASSLVREVYEQYF. The CDR3 DNA sequence: TGTGCCAGCAGTTTGGTGCGGGAGGTCTACGAGCAGTACTTC. This chain joins TRBV27 and TRBJ2-7; 8 bases are a match to TRBD2. V lost 3 bases and J lost 3; bases outside the gene matches: 4. The germline gives CDR1 MNHEY, CDR2 SMNVEV (reference sequence). CDR3 length: 14 amino acids.

J is TRBJ2-7 and V is TRBV5-1; TRBD1 aligns across 10 bases. The germline gives CDR1 SGHRS, CDR2 YFSETQ. After removal of 0 bases from V and 3 bases from J, the junction contained 6 bases not matched to a gene. This CDR3 region has 16 residues. The chain's CDR3 is CASSLGGTGVGYEQYF. CDR3 in DNA: TGCGCCAGCAGCTTGGGGGGGACAGGGGTTGGCTACGAGCAGTACTTC.

The CDR3: CASSPPLANEQFF. The DNA for the CDR3 is TGTGCCAGCAGCCCCCCGCTAGCGAATGAGCAGTTCTTC. This chain uses TRBV7-9 with TRBJ2-1; perhaps TRBD2 as D (6 bases). The CDR3 spans 13 residues. In germline, CDR1 is SEHNR, CDR2 FQNEAQ (reference sequence). Between the trimmed V and J ends, which lost 5 bases and 7 bases, there was a span of 12 bases.

In its sample, this clone was seen a few times. DNA for the CDR3: TGCGCCAGCAGCTTGGACGTTGGCGGCCCCAATCAGCCCCAGCATTTT. It yields the protein CASSLDVGGPNQPQHF. The chain carries TRBV5-1 and TRBJ1-5; D gene uncertain. The CDR3 is 16 residues long. Germline CDR1 is SGHRS and CDR2 is YFSETQ. Deletions cut 0 bases from V and 3 bases from J, with 13 bases between.

This clone was seen just once. This chain links TRBV6-4 with TRBJ2-3; TRBD2 agrees at 9 bases. CDR3 length: 15 amino acids. Unmatched junction bases numbered 4, after V lost 2 bases and J lost 4 bases. The germline V gene encodes CDR1 MRHNA and CDR2 SNTAGT. The CDR3, as DNA: TGTGCCAGCAGTGACGCGGGGGGGCAAGCAGATACGCAGTATTTT. Translating gives CASSDAGGQADTQYF.

The rearrangement uses TRBV6-1 and TRBJ1-2, with a possible D match to TRBD1 (6 bases). This CDR3 contains 14 residues. Looked up from germline, CDR1 is MNHNS and CDR2 is SASEGT. Trimming pared 7 bases from V and 1 base from J, leaving 13 bases between. CDR3 sequence (DNA): TGTGCCAGCACGACAGGAGACTTTAACTATGGCTACACCTTC. Protein sequence: CASTTGDFNYGYTF.

The chain is built from TRBV7-9 and TRBJ2-5, with 9 nucleotides matching TRBD2. Germline CDR1 SEHNR, CDR2 FQNEAQ (reference sequence). Germline trimming cut 5 bases from V and 5 bases from J; bases unmatched to any gene: 12. The CDR3 runs to 16 residues. The CDR3 DNA reads as TGTGCCAGCAGCCCTCCGGGGGTAGCGGGGGTGGAGACCCAGTACTTC. Protein: CASSPPGVAGVETQYF.